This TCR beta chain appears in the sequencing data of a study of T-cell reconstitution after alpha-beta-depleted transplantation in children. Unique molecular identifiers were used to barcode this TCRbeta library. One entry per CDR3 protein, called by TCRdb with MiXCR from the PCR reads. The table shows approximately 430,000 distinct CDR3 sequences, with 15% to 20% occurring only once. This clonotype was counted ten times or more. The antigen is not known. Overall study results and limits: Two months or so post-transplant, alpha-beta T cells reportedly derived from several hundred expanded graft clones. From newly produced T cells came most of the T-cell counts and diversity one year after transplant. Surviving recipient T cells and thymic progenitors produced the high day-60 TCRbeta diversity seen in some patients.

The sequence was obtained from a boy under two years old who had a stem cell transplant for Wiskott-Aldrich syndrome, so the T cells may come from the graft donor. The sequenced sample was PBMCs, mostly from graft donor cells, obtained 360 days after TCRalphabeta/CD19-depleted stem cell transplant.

This CDR3 reads CASSQAYEQYF. The CDR3 DNA reads TGTGCCAGCAGCCAAGCGTACGAGCAGTACTTC. This rearrangement joins TRBV11-2 to TRBJ2-7; D unresolved. CDR1 is SGHAT and CDR2 is FQNNGV in the germline V gene. Trimming cost V 5 bases and J 4 bases, with 6 bases left between them. The CDR3 is 11 residues long. Looking up the rest from reference TRBV11-2 and TRBJ2-7 gives the full variable domain: EAGVAQSPRYKIIEKRQSVAFWCNPISGHATLYWYQQILGQGPKLLIQFQNNGVVDDSQLPKDRFSAERLKGVDSTLKIQPAKLEDSAVYLCASSQAYEQYFGPGTRLTVT.